The clone carrying this T cell receptor beta chain showed up just a few times. Its antigen is not identified. The trim removed 0 bases at V and 3 bases at J, leaving 4 bases unmatched. Germline CDR1 SGHNT, CDR2 YYREEE (reference sequence). The CDR3 has 15 amino acids. The sample originates from a study of T cell repertoires in cytomegalovirus infection. Study details: Selected CMV epitopes included recently identified HLA-C-restricted ones as well as well-studied HLA-B-restricted ones. Through public TCR beta signatures, both CMV infection and matching HLA type were indicated.

Study-level findings and limits: Identification of carriers of CMV plus the relevant HLA was achieved through cumulative public TCR beta family frequency. Across the ex vivo response, the dominant clonotypes were HLA-C-restricted CMV-specific TCR beta clonotypes.

TCRdb re-called the reads with MiXCR, one entry per CDR3 protein. Of about 900,000 distinct CDR3 sequences in the sample, around 31% were seen once. The chain is built from TRBV5-4 and TRBJ1-1; 8 nucleotides match TRBD1. The sequence came from a human donor in good health (CMV status not recorded). Some clones in this sample may be carry-over from other donors' samples. Sequenced material: cultured CD8+ T cells from PBMCs, taken from culture after CMV antigen stimulation. CDR3 amino acids: CASSLEQGGYTEAFF. The CDR3 bases are TGTGCCAGCAGCTTGGAACAGGGGGGTTACACTGAAGCTTTCTTT.